The 20 T cell receptor beta chains given below trace back to one sample, sequenced in a study of molecular identifiers for immune sequencing clone quantification. TCRdb called the PCR reads again in MiXCR, with one record for every CDR3 protein. Of fewer than 350,000 distinct CDR3 sequences listed, around 21% were seen once; the top ten hold approximately 0.8%. Material: naive CD8+ T cells from blood, with Jurkat cell RNA spiked in. Subset denoted: FACS-sorted CD8+CD4-CCR7+CD45RA+ naive T cells. The receptors originated from a human donor in good health. Some libraries in this study had Jurkat cell RNA spiked in.

This sequence joins TRBV10-3 and TRBJ1-1; the match to TRBD1 covers 8 bases. V gave up 6 bases and J gave up 5 bases; unmatched junction bases: 14. In germline, CDR1 is ENHRY, CDR2 SYGVKD. The CDR3 is made up of 16 amino acids. CDR3: CAIRKDRDEVRTEAFF. CDR3 DNA sequence: TGTGCCATCAGGAAGGACAGGGATGAGGTTCGGACTGAAGCTTTCTTT.

This clonotype was counted at least ten times. Written as DNA, the CDR3 is TGTGCCGCATCGCAGGGCGATGGCTACACCTTC. This translates into CAASQGDGYTF. The chain carries TRBV19 and TRBJ1-2, with D possibly being TRBD1 (5 bases). Trimming pared 11 bases from V and 6 bases from J, leaving 13 bases between. Germline V gene lookup returns CDR1 LNHDA and CDR2 SQIVND (reference sequence). There are 11 residues in the CDR3.

On this clonotype itself: With a much larger clone just one base away, this may be a read error. V and J are TRBV10-3 and TRBJ2-7; 7 bases fit TRBD1. The CDR3 is 13 residues long. Looked up from germline, CDR1 is ENHRY and CDR2 is SYGVKD. V gave up 7 bases and J gave up 2 bases; unmatched junction bases: 5. The CDR3 loop is CAINRDSAYEQYF. CDR3 DNA sequence: TGTGCCATCAACCGGGACAGCGCCTACGAGCAGTACTTC.

This clonotype has more than one count but fewer than ten. The rearrangement links TRBV12-3 or TRBV12-4 to TRBJ2-3, with TRBD2 matching over 8 bases. The CDR3 contains 16 residues. V shed 6 bases and J 4 bases; nucleotides not matched to a gene: 12. This chain's CDR3 is CASSPPGGGGADTQYF. DNA for the CDR3: TGTGCCAGCAGCCCCCCGGGGGGGGGGGGTGCAGATACGCAGTATTTT.

This clonotype was found once. A much larger clone is a single base away; this may be a read error. The chain joins TRBV4-1 to TRBJ1-4; D possibly corresponds to TRBD1 (6 bases). Trimming took 0 bases from V and 8 from J, leaving 13 bases between them. Germline V lookup: CDR1 MGHRA, CDR2 YSYEKL. This CDR3 region has 15 residues. In DNA, the CDR3 is TGCGCCAGCAGCCAAGATGGCAGGGGAGGAGAAAAACTGTTTTTT. It is translated as CASSQDGRGGEKLFF.

This clonotype was seen many times. The chain carries TRBV28 and TRBJ2-7; 9 bases match TRBD2. Losses at the gene ends were 4 bases for V and 3 bases for J; bases not matched to a gene: 7. Germline lookup yields CDR1 MDHEN and CDR2 SYDVKM. The CDR3 sequence is 15 residues long. CDR3 nucleotide sequence: TGTGCCAGCAGTTCCCCCCGGACTAGCGACTACGAGCAGTACTTC. It specifies CASSSPRTSDYEQYF.

This clonotype came up many times. The chain links TRBV9 to TRBJ2-7; D is possibly TRBD1 or TRBD2 (5 bases each). Germline V lookup: CDR1 SGDLS, CDR2 YYNGEE. Deletions cut 0 bases from V and 6 bases from J, with 16 bases between. CDR3 size: 15 residues. CDR3 DNA sequence: TGTGCCAGCAGCGTAGCCGTCCAGGATGGGGGCGAGCAGTACTTC. Its translation is CASSVAVQDGGEQYF.

The rearrangement links TRBV4-1 to TRBJ2-7; 7 bases are a match to TRBD1. Germline CDR1 and CDR2: MGHRA and YSYEKL. The CDR3 spans 16 residues. With 4 bases clipped from V and 2 bases from J, the junction kept 11 bases outside the gene matches. Written as DNA, the CDR3 is TGCGCCAGCAGCCCCACGTCCCGACAGGGAACCTACGAGCAGTACTTC. Its translation is CASSPTSRQGTYEQYF.

Comment on this clonotype: A clone one base away is much larger, so this may be a read error. This chain connects TRBV30 to TRBJ2-6; perhaps D is TRBD1 or TRBD2 (5 bases each). This CDR3 has 14 amino acids. The germline CDR1 and CDR2 sequences are GTSNPN and SVGIG (reference sequence). CDR3 sequence: CAGDRGSGATVLTF. CDR3 DNA: TGTGCCGGGGATCGGGGTTCTGGGGCCACCGTCCTGACTTTC.

This clonotype occurred many times. This chain links TRBV27 with TRBJ2-7, with TRBD2 matching 11 bases. Trimming at V came to 6 bases and at J to 3 bases, leaving 4 bases not matched to a gene. This CDR3 is built from 14 residues. Germline CDR1 and CDR2: MNHEY and SMNVEV (reference sequence). The CDR3 DNA sequence: TGTGCCAGCAGCTTGCTAGCGGGAGGCTACGAGCAGTACTTC. Protein: CASSLLAGGYEQYF.

About this clonotype: A read error may be the cause here, since a much bigger clone is one base away. This chain links TRBV28 with TRBJ1-1, with D perhaps matching TRBD1 (5 bases). This CDR3 region has 14 residues. Germline assignment: CDR1 MDHEN and CDR2 SYDVKM. The chain's CDR3 is CAGSSRDGWTEAFF. CDR3 DNA sequence: TGTGCCGGCAGTTCTCGGGACGGTTGGACTGAAGCTTTCTTT.

This clonotype was seen ten or more times. The chain has TRBV20-1 and TRBJ2-1, with TRBD2 as a possible D gene (6 bases). CDR1 and CDR2 from the germline V gene are DFQATT and SNEGSKA (reference sequence). The CDR3 covers 15 residues. Trimming removed 1 base from V and 4 bases from J, with 14 bases in between. This CDR3 reads CSARANTAGYNEQFF. DNA of the CDR3: TGCAGTGCTAGAGCCAATACTGCGGGGTACAATGAGCAGTTCTTC.

This clonotype came up many times. The chain carries TRBV27 and TRBJ2-7, with TRBD1 matching over 7 bases. The CDR3 covers 12 residues. Germline loops: CDR1 MNHEY, CDR2 SMNVEV (reference sequence). V was pared by 9 bases and J by 4 bases, with 6 bases of the junction left unmatched. In DNA, the CDR3 is TGTGCCAGAAGGACAGGAAGATACGAGCAGTACTTC. Encoded protein: CARRTGRYEQYF.

This chain links TRBV30 with TRBJ1-5, with TRBD1 matching over 9 bases. V was clipped by 5 bases and J by 3 bases; unmatched bases: 14. Germline V gene data show CDR1 as GTSNPN and CDR2 as SVGIG (reference sequence). This CDR3 has 17 residues. Here the CDR3 reads CAWCKRPGTGINQPQHF. CDR3 sequence (DNA): TGTGCCTGGTGCAAACGTCCCGGGACAGGGATCAATCAGCCCCAGCATTTT.

There are many counts of this clonotype. The gene calls are TRBV19 and TRBJ1-1; a possible D gene is TRBD1 (6 bases). Trimming cost V 10 bases and J 5 bases, with 17 bases left between them. CDR3 length equals 13 residues. From germline, CDR1 is LNHDA and CDR2 SQIVND (reference sequence). Written as DNA, the CDR3 is TGTGCCACCGCTTCGTTAGGGGGGACTGAAGCTTTCTTT. Amino acids: CATASLGGTEAFF. Complete variable domain (other parts from reference TRBV19 and TRBJ1-1): DGGITQSPKYLFRKEGQNVTLSCEQNLNHDAMYWYRQDPGQGLRLIYYSQIVNDFQKGDIAEGYSVSREKKESFPLTVTSAQKNPTAFYLCATASLGGTEAFFGQGTRLTVV.

Comment on this clonotype: A much larger clone differs by one base, so this may be a read error. As the CDR3 is not closed by the conserved phenylalanine or tryptophan, this likely results from a read error. The V call is TRBV28, the J call TRBJ2-7, with 7 bases matching TRBD1. Germline V lookup: CDR1 MDHEN, CDR2 SYDVKM. Trimming removed 4 bases from V and 3 bases from J; junction bases left unmatched: 21. The CDR3 runs 19 residues. CDR3 region: CASSSYVPGQTRPLYEQYL. The CDR3 DNA follows: TGTGCCAGCAGTTCTTATGTACCGGGACAGACCCGGCCCCTCTACGAGCAGTACCTC.

About this clonotype: One base away lies a much larger clone, so this may be a sequencing read error. The V and J genes are TRBV2 and TRBJ2-3, with 7 bases fitting TRBD2. This CDR3 is built from 18 residues. V lost 8 bases, J lost 0 bases, and 17 bases stayed unmatched. Germline CDR1 reads SNHLY; CDR2 reads FYNNEI. CDR3 nucleotide sequence: TGTGCCAGCCCCCGATCTGGACTAGTGGGAGTTAGCACAGATACGCAGTATTTT. Amino acids: CASPRSGLVGVSTDTQYF.

This clonotype has a count of ten or more. The gene calls are TRBV28 and TRBJ2-3, with TRBD2 matching 12 bases. Germline-derived CDR1 and CDR2 are MDHEN and SYDVKM. The V gene end was trimmed by 4 bases and the J gene end by 1 base; junction bases not matched to a gene: 3. This CDR3 comprises 16 residues. CDR3 protein: CASSSRLAGGTDTQYF. The CDR3 coding sequence is TGTGCCAGCAGTTCCCGACTAGCGGGGGGCACAGATACGCAGTATTTT.

This clonotype was recorded at least ten times. This chain joins TRBV4-3 and TRBJ1-2, with 7 bases aligning to TRBD1. The CDR3 runs to 15 residues. The germline gives CDR1 LGHNA, CDR2 YSLEER. Trimming at V came to 4 bases and at J to 3 bases, leaving 8 bases not matched to a gene. CDR3 sequence: CASSPYRGPYYGYTF. In nucleotides, the CDR3 is TGCGCCAGCAGCCCTTACAGGGGCCCCTACTATGGCTACACCTTC.

Ten or more counts support this clonotype. This chain joins TRBV4-1 and TRBJ2-5; weak D call: TRBD2 (5 bases). The CDR3 has 14 residues. Germline loops: CDR1 MGHRA, CDR2 YSYEKL. The V end was cut by 0 bases, the J end by 4 bases, with 9 bases between. CDR3 sequence: CASSQDSGLETQYF. The CDR3 DNA is TGCGCCAGCAGCCAAGATTCGGGGTTAGAGACCCAGTACTTC.